These 17 T cell receptor beta chains were all obtained from the same sample, sequenced in a study of cytomegalovirus exposure and HLA in healthy donors. The PCR had 60 Vbeta and 13 Jbeta primers. The table came from immunoSEQ multiplex PCR; TCRdb's copy has only in-frame clones and leaves some out. The table includes tens of thousands of clones, 55% to 80% detected once. Source material: PBMCs. The receptors originated from a woman aged 45 to 65 in good health and CMV-seronegative.

The chain employs TRBV10-3 and TRBJ2-3, with TRBD2 matching 7 bases. V gave up 0 bases and J gave up 3 bases; unmatched junction bases: 3. Germline values: CDR1 ENHRY, CDR2 SYGVKD. This CDR3 spans 15 amino acids. For the CDR3, the DNA is TGTGCCATCAGTGAGTCGCGGGAGAGGACAGATACGCAGTATTTT. Amino acid sequence: CAISESRERTDTQYF.

Only a few counts were recorded for this clone. This chain links TRBV9 with TRBJ2-7; TRBD2 aligns across 7 bases. Looked up from germline, CDR1 is SGDLS and CDR2 is YYNGEE. With V trimmed by 4 bases and J by 3 bases, 10 bases remained unmatched. The CDR3 sequence is 15 residues long. CDR3 DNA: TGTGCCAGCAGCCCTACTAGCGCCCGTTACTACGAGCAGTACTTC. Translating it yields CASSPTSARYYEQYF.

This clone was observed once. This chain links TRBV5-4 with TRBJ2-5, with D possibly matching TRBD1 (5 bases). Trimming removed 4 bases at V and 4 bases at J, with 14 bases between. The CDR3 is 14 residues long. Germline CDR1 is SGHNT and CDR2 is YYREEE (reference sequence). The CDR3 region is CASSPDPQGETQYF. In DNA, the CDR3 is TGTGCCAGCAGCCCGGACCCCCAGGGAGAGACCCAGTACTTC.

This rearrangement joins TRBV25-1 to TRBJ2-1, with a tentative D call TRBD2 (6 bases). Trimming pared 1 base from V and 12 bases from J, leaving 10 bases between. The CDR3 has 12 residues. The germline V gene encodes CDR1 MGHDK and CDR2 SYGVNS. The CDR3 bases are TGTGCCAGCAGTGAATTCGCGGGACCGCAGTTCTTC. Encoded protein: CASSEFAGPQFF.

This chain uses TRBV18 with TRBJ1-2, with 11 nucleotides matching TRBD1. Germline CDR1 reads KGHSH; CDR2 reads LQKENI. The V gene end was trimmed by 6 bases and the J gene end by 7 bases; junction bases not matched to a gene: 7. The CDR3 extends over 14 amino acids. CDR3 loop: CASSRTGQGAGYTF. The CDR3 DNA reads as TGTGCCAGCTCTCGTACTGGACAGGGGGCTGGCTACACCTTC.

This clone has just a few counts. The chain has TRBV7-2 and TRBJ2-2; D gene uncertain. Per germline, CDR1 SGHTA and CDR2 FQGNSA. This CDR3 has 16 amino acids. Trimming took 5 bases from V and 4 from J, leaving 17 bases between them. The DNA of the CDR3 is TGTGCCAGCAGCCTCCTCCCGGGTCTCATCACCGGGGAGCTGTTTTTT. This sequence encodes CASSLLPGLITGELFF.

This clone appeared once. The chain employs TRBV14 and TRBJ1-1; D not certain. The V and J ends lost 1 base and 10 bases respectively, with 10 bases between them. This CDR3 contains 12 residues. The germline V gene encodes CDR1 SGHDN and CDR2 FVKESK. CDR3: CASSQVTVRAFF. In DNA form, the CDR3 reads TGTGCCAGCAGCCAAGTAACTGTAAGAGCTTTCTTT.

This clone was seen a few times. V and J are TRBV5-1 and TRBJ2-3, with unresolved D. This CDR3 comprises 14 residues. The ends were cut back, 3 bases at V and 6 bases at J, with 14 bases in the middle. CDR1 and CDR2 from the germline V gene are SGHRS and YFSETQ. CDR3 amino acids: CASSSLNSADTQYF. Written as DNA, the CDR3 is TGCGCCAGCAGCTCCCTCAATTCAGCGGATACGCAGTATTTT.

The chain combines TRBV28 with TRBJ1-2, with 7 bases matching TRBD1. The V gene end was trimmed by 6 bases and the J gene end by 4 bases; junction bases not matched to a gene: 5. Germline CDR1 MDHEN, CDR2 SYDVKM. CDR3 length: 13 residues. CDR3 nucleotide sequence: TGTGCCAGCAGGGACAGGAGGAGCTATGGCTACACCTTC. The encoded protein is CASRDRRSYGYTF.

The chain links TRBV10-1 to TRBJ2-1; 12 positions agree with TRBD2. This CDR3 has 14 residues. V lost 7 bases to trimming and J lost 8 bases; unmatched junction nucleotides: 6. CDR1 is WNHNN and CDR2 is SYGVQD in the germline V gene (reference sequence). In nucleotides, the CDR3 is TGCGCCAGCACCCGACTAGCGGGGGCGGATGAGCAGTTCTTC. Translated, it gives CASTRLAGADEQFF.

This clone showed up just a few times. The rearrangement uses TRBV4-1 and TRBJ1-4; D is unresolved. V was clipped by 5 bases and J by 6 bases, with 10 bases between them. The CDR3 contains 13 residues. The germline V gene has CDR1 MGHRA and CDR2 YSYEKL. CDR3: CASSARGHEKLFF. DNA for the CDR3: TGCGCCAGCAGCGCACGGGGTCATGAAAAACTGTTTTTT.

In its sample, this clone was seen once. The chain links TRBV5-1 to TRBJ1-1, with D unresolved. The CDR3 runs 15 residues. Germline assignment: CDR1 SGHRS and CDR2 YFSETQ. V was trimmed by 1 base and J by 0 bases, leaving 10 bases between them. The CDR3 DNA is TGCGCCAGCAGCTTGTTCCCGGGAATGAACACTGAAGCTTTCTTT. Translating it yields CASSLFPGMNTEAFF.

The gene calls are TRBV27 and TRBJ1-4; TRBD1 aligns across 7 bases. CDR1 and CDR2 (germline): MNHEY, SMNVEV (reference sequence). The CDR3 covers 14 residues. J lost 8 bases, V lost 7 bases, and 10 bases had no gene match. CDR3 in amino acids: CASNRGRFGEKLFF. DNA for the CDR3: TGTGCCAGCAATAGGGGGCGTTTTGGGGAAAAACTGTTTTTT.

The CDR3 DNA reads TGTGCCAGCAGCTTAGGGCAGGGAGGGGGCTATGGCTACACCTTC. It is translated as CASSLGQGGGYGYTF. The chain employs TRBV7-3 and TRBJ1-2; TRBD1 is a possible D gene (6 bases). Germline V lookup: CDR1 SGHTA, CDR2 FQGTGA. The CDR3 consists of 15 residues. V gave up 2 bases and J gave up 4 bases, with 14 bases separating them.

The CDR3 sequence: CASSLDRGSQETQYF. CDR3 in DNA: TGCGCCAGCAGCCTCGACAGGGGCTCTCAAGAGACCCAGTACTTC. The chain has TRBV5-1 and TRBJ2-5, with TRBD1 matching 8 bases. The trim removed 4 bases at V and 2 bases at J, leaving 7 bases unmatched. Germline V gives CDR1 SGHRS, CDR2 YFSETQ. CDR3 length equals 15 residues.

This clone has just a few counts. This sequence joins TRBV18 and TRBJ2-5, with TRBD1 matching 8 bases. The CDR3 is made up of 14 amino acids. With V trimmed by 3 bases and J by 3 bases, 3 bases remained unmatched. Germline assignment: CDR1 KGHSH and CDR2 LQKENI. The CDR3 loop is CASSPGTGEETQYF. For the CDR3, the DNA is TGTGCCAGCTCACCCGGGACAGGAGAAGAGACCCAGTACTTC. Full variable domain (remainder filled in from reference TRBV18 and TRBJ2-5): NAGVMQNPRHLVRRRGQEARLRCSPMKGHSHVYWYRQLPEEGLKFMVYLQKENIIDESGMPKERFSAEFPKEGPSILRIQQVVRGDSAAYFCASSPGTGEETQYFGPGTRLLVL.

The chain is built from TRBV7-9 and TRBJ2-7; 8 nucleotides align to TRBD2. Per germline, CDR1 SEHNR and CDR2 FQNEAQ (reference sequence). V dropped 5 bases and J dropped 3; count of bases not matched to a gene: 9. The CDR3 spans 15 residues. In nucleotides, the CDR3 is TGTGCCAGCAGCCGTGGGCCGGGACTAGTCTACGAGCAGTACTTC. Amino acids: CASSRGPGLVYEQYF.